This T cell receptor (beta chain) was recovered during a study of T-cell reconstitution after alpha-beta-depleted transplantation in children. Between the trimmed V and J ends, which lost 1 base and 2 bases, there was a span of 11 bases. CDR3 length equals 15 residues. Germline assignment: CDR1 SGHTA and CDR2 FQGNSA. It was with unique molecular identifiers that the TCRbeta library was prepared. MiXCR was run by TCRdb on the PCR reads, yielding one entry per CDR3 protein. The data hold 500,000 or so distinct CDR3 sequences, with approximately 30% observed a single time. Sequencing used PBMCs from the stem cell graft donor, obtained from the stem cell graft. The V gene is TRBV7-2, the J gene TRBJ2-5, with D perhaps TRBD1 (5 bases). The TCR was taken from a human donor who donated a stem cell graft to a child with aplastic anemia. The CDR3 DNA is TGTGCCAGCAGCTTAGTGAGCAGGGTTCAAGAGACCCAGTACTTC. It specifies CASSLVSRVQETQYF.